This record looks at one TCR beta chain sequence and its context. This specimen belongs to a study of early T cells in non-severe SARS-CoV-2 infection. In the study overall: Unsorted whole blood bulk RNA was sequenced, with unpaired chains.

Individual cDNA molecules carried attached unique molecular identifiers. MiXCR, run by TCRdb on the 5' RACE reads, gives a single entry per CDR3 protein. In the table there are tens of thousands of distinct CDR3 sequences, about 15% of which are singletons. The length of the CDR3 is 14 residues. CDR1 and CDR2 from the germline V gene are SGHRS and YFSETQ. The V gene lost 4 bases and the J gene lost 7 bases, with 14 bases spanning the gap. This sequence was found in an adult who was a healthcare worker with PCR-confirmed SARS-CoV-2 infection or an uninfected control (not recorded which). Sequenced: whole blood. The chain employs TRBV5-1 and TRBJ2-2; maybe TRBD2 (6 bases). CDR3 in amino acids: CASSRETEGGELFF. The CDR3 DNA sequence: TGCGCCAGCAGCCGCGAGACGGAGGGCGGGGAGCTGTTTTTT.